Listed below are T cell receptor beta chains from one sample, sequenced in a study of blood T cell repertoires in COVID-19. TCRdb's copy holds only in-frame clones and misses some; the assay was immunoSEQ multiplex PCR. The data contain 150,000 to 200,000 clones, 87% of them singletons. Sample: peripheral blood. All receptors derive from a man between 40 and 49 years old with active or convalescent COVID-19. Both conserved end residues are part of each CDR3. D genes are given only for firm matches. Rows may omit the clone size; those that give it use once, few, many or a size class.

j_gene,v_gene,d_gene,abundance,CDR3nt,CDR3aa
TRBJ1-3,TRBV10-2,.,.,TGCGCCAGCAGTGACGAGCCTCCCATAAACACCATATATTTT,CASSDEPPINTIYF
TRBJ1-1,TRBV2,.,.,TGTGCCAGCAGGCTAGCAGGGGCAAGGGACACTGAAGCTTTCTTT,CASRLAGARDTEAFF
TRBJ1-5,TRBV19,TRBD1,once,TGTGCCAGTAGCGACGACGTGACCGGGACAGGCAATCAGCCCCAGCATTTT,CASSDDVTGTGNQPQHF
TRBJ2-7,TRBV15,TRBD1,.,TGTGCCACCAGCAGGAGGACAGGGAACCCCTACGAGCAGTACTTC,CATSRRTGNPYEQYF
TRBJ1-3,TRBV5-6,.,.,TGTGCCAGCAGACCGACCCAGGGTGGGGTTTCTGGAAACACCATATATTTT,CASRPTQGGVSGNTIYF
TRBJ1-5,TRBV5-5,.,.,TGTGCCAGCAGCTTGGCCATAGATCAGCCCCAGCATTTT,CASSLAIDQPQHF
TRBJ2-1,TRBV27,TRBD2,.,TGTGCCAGCAGTTTGGCCCTCCGCGGGGGGGCTTTGGATGAGCAGTTCTTC,CASSLALRGGALDEQFF
TRBJ2-7,TRBV9,TRBD2,few,TGTGCCAGCGCCAGAGGGCTAGCGGACTCCTACGAGCAGTACTTC,CASARGLADSYEQYF
TRBJ1-5,TRBV4-2,TRBD1,.,TGTGCCAGCAGCCAAGAGAGGACAGGGCCCAATCAGCCCCAGCATTTT,CASSQERTGPNQPQHF
TRBJ2-1,TRBV9,TRBD2,.,TGTGCCAGCAGCGTTAAGTTGGAAGGACTAGCGTCAGAGAATGAGCAGTTCTTC,CASSVKLEGLASENEQFF
TRBJ2-1,TRBV18,TRBD1,.,TGTGCCAGCTCACCGGGGACAGGGACCTACAATGAGCAGTTCTTC,CASSPGTGTYNEQFF
TRBJ1-1,TRBV7-2,TRBD1,.,TGTGCCAGCAGCGCACGGACAGGGGTGAACACTGAAGCTTTCTTT,CASSARTGVNTEAFF
TRBJ1-1,TRBV24-1,.,.,TGTGCCACCAGTGACAGAGAAAAGGGGGAGCGGACTGAAGCTTTCTTT,CATSDREKGERTEAFF
TRBJ2-1,TRBV15,.,once,TGTGCCACCAGCAGAGGTTCAGGGTTGGTTGAGCAGTTCTTC,CATSRGSGLVEQFF
TRBJ1-2,TRBV7-9,TRBD1,.,TGTGCCAGCAGCCGGCGACAGGGAGAAGGATATGGCTACACCTTC,CASSRRQGEGYGYTF
TRBJ1-1,TRBV19,.,.,TGTGCCAGTAGCACCGAGAGGCAGAGGGAAGCTTTCTTT,CASSTERQREAFF
TRBJ2-1,TRBV19,TRBD2,.,TGTGCCAGTAGTGTAAGGAGCGGGGGCCCTTACAATGAGCAGTTCTTC,CASSVRSGGPYNEQFF
TRBJ2-7,TRBV13,.,.,TGTGCCAGCAGCTTTGGTAGGGACACCGAGCAGTACTTC,CASSFGRDTEQYF
TRBJ1-4,TRBV5-1,TRBD1,.,TGCGCCAGCAGCTTGGCTAAAGCTCCGGGACAGGAGGCTGAAAAACTGTTTTTT,CASSLAKAPGQEAEKLFF
TRBJ1-1,TRBV27,.,.,TGTGCCAGCAGTCCCCTCTGGGAACAGGAGAACACTGAAGCTTTCTTT,CASSPLWEQENTEAFF
TRBJ2-3,TRBV9,.,.,TGTGCCAGCAGCGGACATGTAGGAGATACGCAGTATTTT,CASSGHVGDTQYF
TRBJ1-2,TRBV7-2,TRBD1,.,TGTGCCAGCAGCTTGCAGGGACAGTCCGACTATGGCTACACCTTC,CASSLQGQSDYGYTF
TRBJ2-1,TRBV19,TRBD1,.,TGTGCCAGTAATGACAGGGGGGCAGTAAGGCAGTTCTTC,CASNDRGAVRQFF
TRBJ2-7,TRBV5-4,TRBD1,.,TGTGCCAGCTCGACGGTAGGACAGGGGAACTCCTACGAGCAGTACTTC,CASSTVGQGNSYEQYF
TRBJ1-2,TRBV12-3/TRBV12-4,TRBD1,once,TGTGCCAGCAGCGCCAACAGGGGGCTTGGCTACACCTTC,CASSANRGLGYTF
TRBJ2-7,TRBV15,TRBD2,.,TGTGCCACCAGCAGTCCCGGGACTAGCGGATACTACGAGCAGTACTTC,CATSSPGTSGYYEQYF
TRBJ1-5,TRBV7-2,.,.,TGTGCCAGCAGCCCTTATAGCAATCAGCCCCAGCATTTT,CASSPYSNQPQHF
TRBJ2-6,TRBV30,.,.,TGTGCCTGGAGTTTGAGGGGGTTTGGTGGGAACCCCTCTGGGGCCAACGTCCTGACTTTC,CAWSLRGFGGNPSGANVLTF
TRBJ2-7,TRBV5-5,.,.,TGTGCCAGCAGCTTGAACAGGGGAGGTTCCCAGCAGTACTTC,CASSLNRGGSQQYF
TRBJ1-1,TRBV27,TRBD1,once,TGTGCCACCCGACAGGGTTTAAGGATTGGACAGATGAACACTGAAGCTTTCTTT,CATRQGLRIGQMNTEAFF
TRBJ1-4,TRBV10-3,.,.,TGTGCCATCAGTGAGTCGTTTGGCAGCGCTAATGAAAAACTGTTTTTT,CAISESFGSANEKLFF
TRBJ2-1,TRBV5-1,TRBD2,.,TGCGCCAGCAGCGGAGCGGGGGGGTACAATGAGCAGTTCTTC,CASSGAGGYNEQFF
TRBJ2-2,TRBV24-1,TRBD1,.,TGTGCCACCAGCCGGACAGGGACGACCGGGGAGCTGTTTTTT,CATSRTGTTGELFF
TRBJ1-6,TRBV5-4,.,.,TGTGCCAGCAGCCAGGCTGGAGGATTTCCCCTCCACTTT,CASSQAGGFPLHF
TRBJ1-1,TRBV12-3/TRBV12-4,.,.,TGTGCCAGCAGCTCCACAGAGTTTGGAGCTTTCTTT,CASSSTEFGAFF
TRBJ1-5,TRBV27,.,.,TGTGCCAGCAGTCGGGGGGGGGATGGCAATCAGCCCCAGCATTTT,CASSRGGDGNQPQHF
TRBJ1-1,TRBV19,.,.,TGTGCCAGTAGTATAGGGACAGTCGGTGAAGCTTTCTTT,CASSIGTVGEAFF
TRBJ1-5,TRBV12-3/TRBV12-4,.,.,TGTGCCAGCAGTCAGTCCAGCAATCAGCCCCAGCATTTT,CASSQSSNQPQHF
TRBJ2-7,TRBV10-2,.,.,TGCGCCAGCAGCAAAACAGCTTACGAGCAGTACTTC,CASSKTAYEQYF
TRBJ2-2,TRBV29-1,.,.,TGCAGCGTTGAAGTCAGCACCGGGGAGCTGTTTTTT,CSVEVSTGELFF
TRBJ2-1,TRBV5-1,TRBD2,once,TGCGCCAGCAGCTCTAGCGGGGGGCTCGGTGAGCAGTTCTTC,CASSSSGGLGEQFF
TRBJ1-2,TRBV5-1,.,.,TGCGCCAGCAGCTTGGTGGACAGCCCTAACTATGGCTACACCTTC,CASSLVDSPNYGYTF
TRBJ2-3,TRBV4-3,TRBD1,.,TGCGCCAGCAGCCTCACAGGGGTGGATACGCAGTATTTT,CASSLTGVDTQYF
TRBJ1-2,TRBV6-5,.,few,TGTGCCAGCAGTCGACAGAACTATGGCTACACCTTC,CASSRQNYGYTF
TRBJ1-5,TRBV19,.,.,TGTGCCAGTCATGGGGGAGGGGATCAGCCCCAGCATTTT,CASHGGGDQPQHF
TRBJ2-7,TRBV27,TRBD1,.,TGTGCCAGCAGTCTACGAACCGGGACAGGGGTTTTGGAGCAGTACTTC,CASSLRTGTGVLEQYF
TRBJ2-2,TRBV24-1,TRBD1,.,TGTGCCACCAGTGGCGGTCGGGACAGCAACACCGGGGAGCTGTTTTTT,CATSGGRDSNTGELFF
TRBJ1-5,TRBV30,TRBD1,.,TGTGCCTGGAGTACAGGGGATGGTCCCCAGCATTTT,CAWSTGDGPQHF
TRBJ2-5,TRBV6-5,TRBD2,.,TGTGCCAGCAGTCCACTAGCGGGGGGGCAGGAGACCCAGTACTTC,CASSPLAGGQETQYF
TRBJ2-5,TRBV5-1,.,.,TGCGCCAGCAGCTTGAATTGGGGGCCGGAGACCCAGTACTTC,CASSLNWGPETQYF
TRBJ1-1,TRBV6-7,.,.,TGTGCCAGCAGTTACTCGATCGGGGGGGCTGAAGCTTTCTTT,CASSYSIGGAEAFF
TRBJ1-5,TRBV27,TRBD1,.,TGTGCCAGCAGTTTATATGGGACAGGGTTTAGCAATCAGCCCCAGCATTTT,CASSLYGTGFSNQPQHF
TRBJ2-5,TRBV9,TRBD2,.,TGTGCCAGCAGCGTAGGAGGACTAGCGGGACAAGAGACCCAGTACTTC,CASSVGGLAGQETQYF
TRBJ2-3,TRBV5-1,.,.,TGCGCCAGCAGGCCCATTGGGGGGTCCGGCACAGATACGCAGTATTTT,CASRPIGGSGTDTQYF